Reported below is one T cell receptor beta chain. This sample was included in a study of blood T cell repertoires in COVID-19. Study context: Acute and convalescent COVID-19 specimens originated in the United States, Italy and Spain.

In the authors' methods: Amplification from reference gene primers served as the basis for estimated nucleated cell counts. Method: immunoSEQ multiplex PCR; TCRdb's copy keeps in-frame clones and lacks some. That table gives V, J and clone size, and the DNA gave D and trimming. The table lists about 260,000 clones, around 80% of them singletons. The CDR3 extends over 17 amino acids. Unmatched junction bases numbered 5, after V lost 0 bases and J lost 2 bases. Germline CDR1 is SGDLS and CDR2 is YYNGEE. The clonotype comes from a man aged 60 to 75 with acute or convalescent COVID-19. Sequencing was carried out using peripheral blood. J is TRBJ2-5 and V is TRBV9, with TRBD2 matching over 12 bases. The CDR3, as DNA: TGTGCCAGCAGCGTAGCACTAGCGGGAGGAGGTCAAGAGACCCAGTACTTC. This codes for CASSVALAGGGQETQYF.